This TCR beta chain is drawn from a study of blood T cells in healthy people across ages. Concerning this clonotype: Its target is unknown.

The study, taken as a whole, reports: Diversity was estimated from one million T cells, and these estimates were considered underestimates. Researchers report that TCR beta diversity correlated strongly with naive T cell percentage.

A second PCR, run for about 6 to 12 cycles, used a sample-barcoded 5' primer plus a J-beta primer mix. Using its own MiXCR run on the 5' RACE reads, TCRdb lists one record per CDR3 protein. The data contain some 1.5 million distinct CDR3 sequences, roughly two fifths of them singletons. The study recruited healthy Caucasian donors from Russia who were aged about 6 to 95. Each sample provided at least 6 micrograms of extracted total RNA. This receptor was identified in a woman aged 18-29 years in good health. Sequencing was carried out using blood.

Here the CDR3 reads CASSPLGQGNQETQYF. In nucleotides, the CDR3 is TGTGCCAGCTCACCACTGGGACAGGGGAACCAAGAGACCCAGTACTTC. The chain combines TRBV18 with TRBJ2-5, with 10 bases aligning to TRBD1. V was pared by 1 base and J by 0 bases, with 2 bases of the junction left unmatched. In germline, CDR1 is KGHSH, CDR2 LQKENI. There are 16 residues in the CDR3.